What follows describes a single T cell receptor beta chain. The data derive from a study of control samples from healthy donors and cancer patients. The repertoire was sequenced with immunoSEQ multiplex PCR; TCRdb's copy has only in-frame clones and lacks some. The repertoire holds 24,000 or so clones, with roughly 85% as singletons. The sequenced material came from PBMCs. The TCR was taken from a man aged 55-75 years with head and neck cancer.

In DNA form, the CDR3 reads TGTGCCAGCAGCTCCCTTTGGGGCGGGGAGCTGTTTTTT. Its translation is CASSSLWGGELFF. The V and J genes are TRBV11-3 and TRBJ2-2; D ambiguous. V shed 4 bases and J shed 7 bases, with 10 bases lying between them. Germline values: CDR1 SGHNT, CDR2 YENEEA. The CDR3 is 13 residues long.